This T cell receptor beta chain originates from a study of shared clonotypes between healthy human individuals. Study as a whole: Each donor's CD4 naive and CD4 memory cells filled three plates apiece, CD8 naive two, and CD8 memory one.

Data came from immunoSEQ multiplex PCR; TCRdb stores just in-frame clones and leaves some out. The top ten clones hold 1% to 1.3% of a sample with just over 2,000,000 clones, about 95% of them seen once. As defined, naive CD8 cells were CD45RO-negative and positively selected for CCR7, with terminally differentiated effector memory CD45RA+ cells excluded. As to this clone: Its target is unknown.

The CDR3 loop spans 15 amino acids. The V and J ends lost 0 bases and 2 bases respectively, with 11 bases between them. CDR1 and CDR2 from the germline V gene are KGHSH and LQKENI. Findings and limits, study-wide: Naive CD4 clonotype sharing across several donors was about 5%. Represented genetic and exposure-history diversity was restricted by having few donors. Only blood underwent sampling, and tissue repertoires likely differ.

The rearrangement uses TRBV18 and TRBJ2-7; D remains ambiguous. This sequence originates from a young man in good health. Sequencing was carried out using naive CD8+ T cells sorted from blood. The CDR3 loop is CASSPPRETTYEQYF. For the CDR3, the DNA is TGTGCCAGCTCACCACCACGAGAGACAACCTACGAGCAGTACTTC.